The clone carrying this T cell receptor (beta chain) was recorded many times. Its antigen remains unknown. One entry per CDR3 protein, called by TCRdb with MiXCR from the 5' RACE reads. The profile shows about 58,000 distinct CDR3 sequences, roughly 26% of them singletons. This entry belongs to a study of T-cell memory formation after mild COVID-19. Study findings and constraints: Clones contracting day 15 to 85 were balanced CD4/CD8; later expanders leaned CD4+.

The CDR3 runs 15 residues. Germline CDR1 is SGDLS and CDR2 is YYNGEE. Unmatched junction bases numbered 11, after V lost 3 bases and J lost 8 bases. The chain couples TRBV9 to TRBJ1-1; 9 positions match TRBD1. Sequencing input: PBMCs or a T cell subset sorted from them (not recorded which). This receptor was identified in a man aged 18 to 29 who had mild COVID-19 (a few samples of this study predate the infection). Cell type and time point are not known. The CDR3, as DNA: TGTGCCAGCAGCGAACCCCCCGGGACAGGGTCGGAAGCTTTCTTT. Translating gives CASSEPPGTGSEAFF.